These 14 T cell receptor beta chains share one sample of origin, sequenced in a study of blood T cell repertoires in COVID-19. Sequenced by immunoSEQ multiplex PCR; TCRdb stores in-frame clones only, minus some. The data show about 280,000 clones, roughly 80% seen once. Sequencing used peripheral blood. These receptors came from a woman between 50 and 59 years old who had recovered from COVID-19.

This chain links TRBV7-3 with TRBJ2-2; possible D gene TRBD2, 6 bases. V was pared by 0 bases and J by 1 base, with 9 bases between. The CDR3 spans 16 residues. Germline V lookup: CDR1 SGHTA, CDR2 FQGTGA. The CDR3 spells CASSLTLAMNTGELFF. CDR3 DNA sequence: TGTGCCAGCAGCTTAACCCTAGCGATGAACACCGGGGAGCTGTTTTTT.

The chain joins TRBV14 to TRBJ1-1; D is unclear. The CDR3 has 17 residues. Germline-derived CDR1 and CDR2 are SGHDN and FVKESK. The V and J ends lost 1 base and 4 bases respectively, with 19 bases between them. DNA for the CDR3: TGTGCCAGCAGCCAAGTACTTCGACGGCGGGCCTCCACTGAAGCTTTCTTT. It encodes CASSQVLRRRASTEAFF.

The V call is TRBV19, the J call TRBJ2-7, with 9 bases lining up with TRBD2. The CDR3 spans 13 residues. V was clipped by 8 bases and J by 3 bases; unmatched bases: 5. Germline V lookup: CDR1 LNHDA, CDR2 SQIVND (reference sequence). CDR3 DNA: TGTGCCAGTGCGGGGGGGCGTAACTACGAGCAGTACTTC. Its translation: CASAGGRNYEQYF.

The chain carries TRBV11-3 and TRBJ1-5; D not certain. V lost 4 bases and J lost 6, with 16 bases in between. Looked up from germline, CDR1 is SGHNT and CDR2 is YENEEA. The CDR3 is 15 residues long. The DNA for the CDR3 is TGTGCCAGCAGCTCCCCGGGTCCAAGGCCTCAGCCCCAGCATTTT. Residues: CASSSPGPRPQPQHF.

This chain's CDR3 is CASSLWVTGNTEAFF. For the CDR3, the DNA is TGTGCCAGCAGCTTGTGGGTGACAGGGAACACTGAAGCTTTCTTT. The chain links TRBV5-6 to TRBJ1-1; TRBD1 is a possible D gene (6 bases). V was pared by 1 base and J by 1 base, with 11 bases between. The CDR3 covers 15 residues. Germline V lookup: CDR1 SGHDT, CDR2 YYEEEE.

The CDR3 spells CASSSNRGELNTEAFF. The DNA for the CDR3 is TGTGCCAGCAGCTCAAACAGGGGGGAGTTGAACACTGAAGCTTTCTTT. The chain combines TRBV13 with TRBJ1-1; 8 bases are shared with TRBD1. The length of the CDR3 is 16 residues. From germline, CDR1 is PRHDT and CDR2 FYEKMQ (reference sequence). The V segment lost 4 bases and the J segment 0 bases; nucleotides outside the gene matches: 7. The full variable domain, in which reference TRBV13 and TRBJ1-1 provide the parts outside the CDR3, is AAGVIQSPRHLIKEKRETATLKCYPIPRHDTVYWYQQGPGQDPQFLISFYEKMQSDKGSIPDRFSAQQFSDYHSELNMSSLELGDSALYFCASSSNRGELNTEAFFGQGTRLTVV.

V is TRBV7-6 and J is TRBJ1-1; TRBD1 agrees at 7 bases. The CDR3 runs 15 residues. The germline CDR1 and CDR2 sequences are SGHVS and FNYEAQ. The V and J ends lost 4 bases and 2 bases, in that order; junction bases with no gene match: 7. The DNA of the CDR3 is TGTGCCAGCAGCTCCTCCGGGACAGCTAACACTGAAGCTTTCTTT. Its translation is CASSSSGTANTEAFF.

The CDR3 DNA is TGTGCCAGCAGCGTAGTAGCGGGATATGGCAATGAGCAGTTCTTC. This sequence encodes CASSVVAGYGNEQFF. V gene TRBV9 combines with J gene TRBJ2-1; 8 bases line up with TRBD2. The CDR3 extends over 15 amino acids. The ends lost 0 bases at V and 6 bases at J; junction bases unmatched: 5. Germline values: CDR1 SGDLS, CDR2 YYNGEE.

This sequence joins TRBV29-1 and TRBJ1-1; D is uncertain. This CDR3 is 13 amino acids long. Trimming stripped 5 bases from V and 0 bases from J, with 10 bases between. Germline lookup yields CDR1 SQVTM and CDR2 ANQGSEA. The CDR3 nucleotides are TGCAGCGTTCTGAGGGCCTTGAACACTGAAGCTTTCTTT. Its protein product is CSVLRALNTEAFF.

The J gene is TRBJ2-5, the V gene TRBV6-5; possible D gene TRBD2, 5 bases. This CDR3 has 14 amino acids. V lost 2 bases to trimming and J lost 4 bases, with 11 bases between them. From germline, CDR1 is MNHEY and CDR2 SVGAGI. This chain's CDR3 is CASSYPRRGETQYF. For the CDR3, the DNA is TGTGCCAGCAGTTACCCCCGCCGGGGAGAGACCCAGTACTTC.

J is TRBJ2-5 and V is TRBV4-3; D is possibly TRBD1 (5 bases). The V gene's germline CDR1 is LGHNA and CDR2 YSLEER. CDR3 length: 15 amino acids. Trimming removed 0 bases at V and 4 bases at J, with 12 bases between. The DNA of the CDR3 is TGCGCCAGCAGCCAAGATAAGGGGCAGCCAGAGACCCAGTACTTC. Its protein product is CASSQDKGQPETQYF.

The chain is built from TRBV11-2 and TRBJ2-2; 11 bases are shared with TRBD2. V trimming: 3 bases; J trimming: 1 base; junction bases outside the gene matches: 7. CDR3 size: 18 residues. The V gene's germline CDR1 is SGHAT and CDR2 FQNNGV. This CDR3 is CASSLGTSGMLNTGELFF. The DNA for the CDR3 is TGTGCCAGCAGCTTGGGGACTAGCGGAATGTTGAACACCGGGGAGCTGTTTTTT.

This chain connects TRBV4-3 to TRBJ1-4; 7 bases are shared with TRBD1. The germline V gene encodes CDR1 LGHNA and CDR2 YSLEER. The CDR3 is 14 amino acids. Trimming took 3 bases from V and 3 from J; bases not matched to a gene: 1. The CDR3 protein is CASSQDRSNEKLFF. The CDR3 region has the DNA TGCGCCAGCAGCCAGGACAGGTCTAATGAAAAACTGTTTTTT.

J is TRBJ2-1 and V is TRBV27, with TRBD2 matching over 8 bases. There are 13 residues in the CDR3. Germline CDR1 and CDR2: MNHEY and SMNVEV (reference sequence). Germline trimming cut 3 bases from V and 8 bases from J; bases unmatched to any gene: 3. CDR3 region: CASSFRGGHEQFF. The CDR3 coding sequence is TGTGCCAGCAGTTTTCGGGGGGGCCATGAGCAGTTCTTC.